This is a list of T cell receptor beta chains from one sample in a study of post-analysis software for immune sequencing data. TCRdb reprocessed the PCR reads with MiXCR, giving one entry per CDR3 protein. Altogether about 570,000 distinct CDR3 sequences are present, around 34% being singletons, with the ten largest covering approximately 6%. Sample: blood. These receptors were taken from a girl aged 2 to 17 with multiple sclerosis. CDR3s leave out the opening cysteine and the closing phenylalanine or tryptophan. Where a row states a size, it is once, few, many or the class of an expanded clone; other rows omit it.

V: TRBV12-3/TRBV12-4; size: .; CDR3: ASRATGAVYGYT
V: TRBV6-5; size: .; CDR3: ASSYSTQGNSPLH
V: TRBV6-6; size: few; CDR3: ASSAPRGSSYEQY
V: TRBV29-1; size: .; CDR3: SVPEDTEAF
V: TRBV29-1; size: few; CDR3: SVGTGQLNTEAF
V: TRBV12-3/TRBV12-4; size: few; CDR3: ASSLTGAITEAF
V: TRBV6-5; size: .; CDR3: ASSYSTHQPQH
V: TRBV7-2; size: few; CDR3: ASSLAFSERPEAF
V: TRBV12-3/TRBV12-4; size: few; CDR3: ASSLHPTDTQY
V: TRBV5-8; size: .; CDR3: ASPLEVADSISETQY
V: TRBV5-1; size: few; CDR3: ASSLIPGGRSYEQY
V: TRBV9; size: few; CDR3: ASSASPSYEQY
V: TRBV12-3/TRBV12-4; size: .; CDR3: ACSLRGAGDTQY
V: TRBV11-2; size: .; CDR3: ASSGTSRSYNEQF
V: TRBV20-1; size: .; CDR3: SAPGLATDTQY
V: TRBV7-9; size: .; CDR3: ASSRGDNEQF
V: TRBV28; size: .; CDR3: ASMRQNSNQPQH
V: TRBV29-1; size: many; CDR3: SVPPQGSLGDTQY
V: TRBV7-8; size: .; CDR3: ASRPRMAGTDTQY
V: TRBV20-1; size: .; CDR3: SAPRPRGGYNEQF
V: TRBV6-1; size: few; CDR3: ASATGVGNQPQH
V: TRBV29-1; size: few; CDR3: SVWDMNTEAF
V: TRBV4-2; size: .; CDR3: ASSQVVQTANTEAF
V: TRBV7-8; size: .; CDR3: ASSLEGGGGEQY
V: TRBV5-1; size: .; CDR3: ASSVRDRGIYANTGELF
V: TRBV12-3/TRBV12-4; size: few; CDR3: ASSFSRRGEKLF
V: TRBV29-1; size: .; CDR3: SGTDNYGYT
V: TRBV6-5; size: many; CDR3: ASSYPGPGQGNNEQF
V: TRBV11-2; size: .; CDR3: ASSRNRGAPLH
V: TRBV6-1; size: .; CDR3: ASSEARAVYGYT
V: TRBV20-1; size: .; CDR3: SAAKPTSGVNEQF
V: TRBV29-1; size: once; CDR3: SVKPGGGGYT
V: TRBV4-1; size: .; CDR3: ASSQEGTATHNEQF
V: TRBV15; size: few; CDR3: ATSRPLLSGQGNYGYT
V: TRBV29-1; size: once; CDR3: SGISGETQY
V: TRBV20-1; size: .; CDR3: SARDVGVRNQPQH
V: TRBV20-1; size: few; CDR3: SAQARDRSYNEQF
V: TRBV29-1; size: .; CDR3: SVRSGTASTDTQY
V: TRBV20-1; size: few; CDR3: SARPPGQEQETQY
V: TRBV6-1; size: .; CDR3: ASSEVLSQDGVGELF
V: TRBV7-2; size: few; CDR3: ASTLLSGVQETQY
V: TRBV11-2; size: many; CDR3: ASSHYRGSNYGYT
V: TRBV3-1; size: .; CDR3: ASSPFSETQY
V: TRBV5-1; size: many; CDR3: ASSARLARETQY
V: TRBV20-1; size: few; CDR3: SAPFPGTGGYGYT
V: TRBV9; size: few; CDR3: ASSVGPGAYEQY
V: TRBV5-1; size: .; CDR3: ASSLGSRINYGYT
V: TRBV27; size: .; CDR3: ASSLRSSGGAGETQY
V: TRBV10-2; size: few; CDR3: ASSEDRGLNTEAF
V: TRBV29-1; size: .; CDR3: SVVPSGAQETQY
V: TRBV5-1; size: .; CDR3: ASSLLTGTGEKLF
V: TRBV18; size: few; CDR3: ASSPPRVSYGYT
V: TRBV4-1; size: .; CDR3: ASRQGATGELF
V: TRBV29-1; size: many; CDR3: SVGGTFVSAKNIQY
V: TRBV11-2; size: once; CDR3: ASSLRAGSDTQD
V: TRBV5-1; size: .; CDR3: ASSLGWGAGDTQY
V: TRBV20-1; size: few; CDR3: SARTSEGVNEQF
V: TRBV29-1; size: few; CDR3: SVNRNTEAF